Presented here are 23 T cell receptor beta chains from one specimen sequenced in a study of T-cell memory formation after mild COVID-19. Via MiXCR, TCRdb re-called the 5' RACE reads, giving one row per CDR3 protein. The sample has about 360,000 distinct CDR3 sequences, approximately 15% seen once; the top ten hold roughly 22%. The specimen sequenced was PBMCs or a T cell subset sorted from them (not recorded which). These receptors were collected from a man aged 18 to 35 who had mild COVID-19 (a few samples of this study predate the infection). Cell type and time point are not known.

V is TRBV12-3 or TRBV12-4 and J is TRBJ1-2, with a possible D match to TRBD1 (6 bases). The CDR3 is 14 amino acids. The V end was cut by 3 bases, the J end by 8 bases, with 16 bases between. The CDR3, as DNA: TGTGCCAGCAGTTTTGGGCCGGGGGGGCAAGGCTACACCTTC. As protein: CASSFGPGGQGYTF.

This chain links TRBV4-2 with TRBJ2-7, with 11 bases lining up with TRBD2. This CDR3 spans 17 amino acids. J gave up 2 bases and V 0 bases, and 6 bases lay outside the gene matches. Germline V gene data show CDR1 as LGHNA and CDR2 as YNFKEQ. This CDR3 reads CASSQDRGTSGTYEQYF. CDR3 sequence (DNA): TGTGCCAGCAGCCAAGATCGGGGGACTAGCGGTACCTACGAGCAGTACTTC.

This clonotype was seen a handful of times. The chain links TRBV10-3 to TRBJ2-7; TRBD2 matches at 7 bases. The CDR3 is 14 amino acids. In germline, CDR1 is ENHRY, CDR2 SYGVKD. The V segment lost 2 bases and the J segment 3 bases; nucleotides outside the gene matches: 4. The CDR3 is CAISEMAGDYEQYF. The CDR3, as DNA: TGTGCCATCAGTGAGATGGCGGGGGACTACGAGCAGTACTTC.

The CDR3 bases are TGTGCCACCAGTGATTTTGCCGGCGGGGTCTCCTCAGATACGCAGTATTTT. Its translation: CATSDFAGGVSSDTQYF. V is TRBV24-1 and J is TRBJ2-3; the D gene is possibly TRBD2 (6 bases). The CDR3 extends over 17 amino acids. V was shortened by 1 base and J by 4 bases, with 17 bases between the two germline ends. Looked up from germline, CDR1 is KGHDR and CDR2 is SFDVKD.

This clonotype was seen a few times. V is TRBV28 and J is TRBJ1-5, with 7 bases matching TRBD1. CDR1 and CDR2 from the germline V gene are MDHEN and SYDVKM. The V and J ends lost 7 bases and 7 bases, in that order; junction bases with no gene match: 10. CDR3 size: 14 residues. CDR3: CASTYGGGSQPQHF. The CDR3 bases are TGTGCCAGCACCTATGGAGGGGGCAGCCAGCCCCAGCATTTT.

The genes are TRBV20-1 and TRBJ1-1; D remains unclear. V was shortened by 2 bases and J by 0 bases, with 19 bases between the two germline ends. CDR3 length: 17 residues. Germline CDR1 DFQATT, CDR2 SNEGSKA (reference sequence). CDR3 sequence (DNA): TGCAGTGCTAGAACCCGTTTGGGGTCGACCATGAACACTGAAGCTTTCTTT. It codes for CSARTRLGSTMNTEAFF.

This clonotype was counted many times. V is TRBV7-9 and J is TRBJ2-1; 7 positions agree with TRBD2. CDR1 and CDR2 (germline): SEHNR, FQNEAQ (reference sequence). Trimming removed 7 bases from V and 4 bases from J; junction bases left unmatched: 10. The CDR3 covers 15 residues. Here the CDR3 DNA reads TGTGCCAGCACTGGAGGAGCGGGGTCGTACAATGAGCAGTTCTTC. It encodes CASTGGAGSYNEQFF.

The chain links TRBV18 to TRBJ1-3, with 7 positions matching TRBD1. After removal of 3 bases from V and 1 base from J, the junction contained 6 bases not matched to a gene. Germline loops: CDR1 KGHSH, CDR2 LQKENI. The CDR3 contains 16 residues. The DNA for the CDR3 is TGTGCCAGCTCACCGACGACAGGGATTTCTGGAAACACCATATATTTT. Protein sequence: CASSPTTGISGNTIYF. Full variable domain (missing parts from reference TRBV18 and TRBJ1-3): NAGVMQNPRHLVRRRGQEARLRCSPMKGHSHVYWYRQLPEEGLKFMVYLQKENIIDESGMPKERFSAEFPKEGPSILRIQQVVRGDSAAYFCASSPTTGISGNTIYFGEGSWLTVV.

The chain carries TRBV12-3 or TRBV12-4 and TRBJ1-1; no definite D call. V lost 6 bases, J lost 4 bases, and 12 bases lay in between. The CDR3 totals 13 residues. DNA of the CDR3: TGTGCCAGCAGGCCGGAAGGGTCCACTGAAGCTTTCTTT. It codes for CASRPEGSTEAFF.

This chain joins TRBV24-1 and TRBJ2-3; D remains ambiguous. Trimming took off 0 bases at V and 6 bases at J, with 6 bases between the two ends. Germline CDR1 and CDR2: KGHDR and SFDVKD. The CDR3 is 13 amino acids. DNA of the CDR3: TGTGCCACCAGTGATTTGGCCTCGGATACGCAGTATTTT. Protein product: CATSDLASDTQYF.

The sample holds a few counts of this clonotype. The gene calls are TRBV7-9 and TRBJ2-3; D uncertain. This CDR3 comprises 13 residues. CDR1 is SEHNR, CDR2 FQNEAQ, per germline (reference sequence). V dropped 4 bases and J dropped 6 bases, with 11 bases sitting between them. The CDR3 is CASSSRTEDTQYF. CDR3 coding DNA: TGTGCCAGCAGCTCGCGCACCGAGGATACGCAGTATTTT.

This clonotype appeared a few times. The V gene is TRBV2, the J gene TRBJ2-5, with 11 bases that match TRBD2. In germline, CDR1 is SNHLY, CDR2 FYNNEI. V lost 8 bases, J lost 5 bases, and 4 bases stayed unmatched. The CDR3 has 13 amino acids. The CDR3 region has the DNA TGTGCCAGCCTTAGCGGGGGGGGGGAGACCCAGTACTTC. This translates into CASLSGGGETQYF.

The chain employs TRBV3-1 and TRBJ1-1; D is unresolved. The CDR3 is 14 residues long. Trimming stripped 2 bases from V and 3 bases from J, with 10 bases between. The V gene's germline CDR1 is LGHDT and CDR2 YNNKEL (reference sequence). CDR3 amino acids: CASSQSFRDTEAFF. DNA for the CDR3: TGTGCCAGCAGCCAAAGCTTCAGAGACACTGAAGCTTTCTTT.

This clonotype was found a few times. The CDR3 is CGLKRPATNEKLFF. CDR3 nucleotide sequence: TGCGGTCTCAAGAGGCCTGCAACTAATGAAAAACTGTTTTTT. The chain links TRBV20-1 to TRBJ1-4; D gene unclear. Per the germline V gene, CDR1 is DFQATT and CDR2 is SNEGSKA (reference sequence). The length of the CDR3 is 14 residues.

The chain joins TRBV4-2 to TRBJ2-1, with D perhaps TRBD1 (5 bases). The CDR3 is 14 amino acids. Germline V gene lookup returns CDR1 LGHNA and CDR2 YNFKEQ. Trimming took off 0 bases at V and 15 bases at J, with 18 bases between the two ends. CDR3 sequence: CASSQDADMGRPFF. CDR3 nucleotides: TGTGCCAGCAGCCAAGATGCGGACATGGGTCGCCCGTTCTTC.

The chain couples TRBV21-1 to TRBJ2-2; TRBD1 is taken as the D call from the table, unchecked against the DNA. TRBV21-1 is a pseudogene locus. The CDR3 runs 15 residues. The DNA for the CDR3 is TGTGCCAGCAGCATGGGACAGGGGGGAACCGGGGAGCTGTTTTTT. It encodes CASSMGQGGTGELFF.

The V gene is TRBV28, the J gene TRBJ1-5; 10 nucleotides line up with TRBD1. The V gene end was trimmed by 4 bases and the J gene end by 5 bases; junction bases not matched to a gene: 8. The CDR3 is made up of 16 amino acids. Germline CDR1 is MDHEN and CDR2 is SYDVKM. The CDR3 sequence: CASSSSGTGDYQPQHF. The CDR3 DNA sequence: TGTGCCAGCAGTTCCTCCGGGACAGGGGATTATCAGCCCCAGCATTTT.

This clonotype was observed a handful of times. This chain connects TRBV3-1 to TRBJ2-5; TRBD2 matches 11 bases. CDR3 length equals 17 residues. The J segment lost 2 bases and the V segment lost 3 bases, leaving 8 bases of the junction unmatched. Per the germline V gene, CDR1 is LGHDT and CDR2 is YNNKEL (reference sequence). CDR3 bases: TGTGCCAGCAGCCAGGAAATAGCGGGGGGGTTTCAAGAGACCCAGTACTTC. Translated: CASSQEIAGGFQETQYF.

The table lists this clonotype with many counts. CDR3 sequence reads: CASSLAIQGQRETQYF. In DNA form, the CDR3 reads TGTGCCAGCAGCTTAGCGATCCAGGGCCAAAGGGAGACCCAGTACTTC. The chain recombines TRBV7-8 with TRBJ2-5; D might be TRBD1 (5 bases). CDR1 SGHVS and CDR2 FQNEAQ come from the germline V gene. Trimming stripped 0 bases from V and 5 bases from J, with 16 bases between. The CDR3 contains 16 residues.

This clonotype has more than one count but fewer than ten. The genes are TRBV7-2 and TRBJ1-2; no firm D call. The CDR3 runs to 14 residues. Germline lookup yields CDR1 SGHTA and CDR2 FQGNSA. With 6 bases removed from V and 0 bases from J, the gap between germline ends came to 11 bases. The CDR3 protein is CASSPGFANYGYTF. The CDR3 region has the DNA TGTGCCAGCAGTCCCGGGTTTGCTAACTATGGCTACACCTTC.

The chain couples TRBV12-3 or TRBV12-4 to TRBJ1-2; D is uncertain. V was shortened by 3 bases and J by 4 bases, with 6 bases between the two germline ends. This CDR3 has 12 amino acids. CDR3 in amino acids: CASSFHGYGYTF. The CDR3 DNA follows: TGTGCCAGCAGTTTTCACGGCTATGGCTACACCTTC.

The V call is TRBV7-2, the J call TRBJ1-1; D uncertain. This CDR3 spans 15 amino acids. Trimming took 4 bases from V and 4 from J, leaving 16 bases between them. The V gene's germline CDR1 is SGHTA and CDR2 FQGNSA. The CDR3 loop reads CASSWGRDGITEAFF. The DNA of the CDR3 is TGTGCCAGCAGCTGGGGAAGGGATGGAATCACTGAAGCTTTCTTT. Together with reference TRBV7-2 and TRBJ1-1, the CDR3 gives the full variable domain: GAGVSQSPSNKVTEKGKDVELRCDPISGHTALYWYRQSLGQGLEFLIYFQGNSAPDKSGLPSDRFSAERTGGSVSTLTIQRTQQEDSAVYLCASSWGRDGITEAFFGQGTRLTVV.

This clonotype appeared a few times. The gene calls are TRBV5-4 and TRBJ2-7; 9 bases match TRBD1. Germline assignment: CDR1 SGHNT and CDR2 YYREEE (reference sequence). V shed 1 base, J shed 5 bases, and the junction held 4 bases outside the gene matches. This CDR3 comprises 14 residues. CDR3 sequence (DNA): TGTGCCAGCAGCTTGACTGGGACAGGGCACGAGCAGTACGTC. Protein product: CASSLTGTGHEQYV.